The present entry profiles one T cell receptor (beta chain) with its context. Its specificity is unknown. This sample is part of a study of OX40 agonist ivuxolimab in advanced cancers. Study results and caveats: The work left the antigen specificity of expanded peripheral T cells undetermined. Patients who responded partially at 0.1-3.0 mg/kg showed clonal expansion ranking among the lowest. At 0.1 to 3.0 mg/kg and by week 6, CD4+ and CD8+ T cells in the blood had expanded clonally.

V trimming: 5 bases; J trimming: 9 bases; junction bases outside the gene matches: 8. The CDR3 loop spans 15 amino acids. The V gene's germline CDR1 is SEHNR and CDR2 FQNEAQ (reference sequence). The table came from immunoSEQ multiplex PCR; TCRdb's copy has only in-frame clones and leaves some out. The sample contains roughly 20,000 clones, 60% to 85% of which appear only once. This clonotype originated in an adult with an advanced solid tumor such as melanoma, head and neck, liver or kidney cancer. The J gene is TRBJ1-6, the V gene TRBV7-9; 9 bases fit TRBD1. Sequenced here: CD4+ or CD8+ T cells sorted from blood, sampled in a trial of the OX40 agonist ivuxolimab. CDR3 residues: CASSTSRDRVSPLHF. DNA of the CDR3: TGTGCCAGCAGCACAAGTCGGGACAGGGTTTCACCCCTCCACTTT.